This is a list of T cell receptor beta chains from one sample in a study of blood T cell repertoires in COVID-19. Generated by immunoSEQ multiplex PCR, the TCRdb table keeps only in-frame clones and is missing some. The sample comprises around 140,000 clones, roughly 81% of which are singletons, and more than 2% rests with the top ten. Sample: peripheral blood. The receptor set was obtained from a human donor with acute or convalescent COVID-19. The donor label of this sample is uncertain. Both conserved end residues are part of each CDR3. D genes are given only for firm matches. For some rows the clone size is stated as once, few or many, or as a class when expanded; others skip it.

d_call j_call clone_size v_call cdr3_aa cdr3_nt
TRBD1 TRBJ2-2 - TRBV19 CASLHRGRFTGELFF TGTGCCAGCCTACACAGGGGGCGCTTCACCGGGGAGCTGTTTTTT
- TRBJ2-3 - TRBV5-4 CASSLTLENKNTQYF TGTGCCAGCAGCTTGACCTTGGAGAACAAGAATACGCAGTATTTT
- TRBJ1-5 - TRBV5-4 CASSLGQGVDQPQHF TGTGCCAGCAGCTTAGGCCAGGGCGTCGATCAGCCCCAGCATTTT
- TRBJ2-7 few TRBV7-9 CATSREARDEQYF TGTGCCACCTCCCGTGAGGCCAGGGACGAGCAGTACTTC
- TRBJ2-2 - TRBV6-4 CASTPGGRTGELFF TGTGCCAGCACCCCAGGGGGGAGAACCGGGGAGCTGTTTTTT
TRBD1 TRBJ1-2 once TRBV5-1 CASSLAHNEGANGYTF TGCGCCAGCAGCTTGGCCCACAACGAGGGGGCGAATGGCTACACCTTC
- TRBJ1-4 - TRBV10-3 CAISESRTAATNEKLFF TGTGCCATCAGTGAGTCTCGGACAGCTGCAACTAATGAAAAACTGTTTTTT
- TRBJ1-5 - TRBV4-1 CASSQGQDSNQPQHF TGCGCCAGCAGCCAAGGACAGGATAGCAATCAGCCCCAGCATTTT
TRBD2 TRBJ2-1 - TRBV15 CATSRGREGHNEQFF TGTGCCACCAGCAGAGGCCGGGAGGGGCACAATGAGCAGTTCTTC
TRBD2 TRBJ2-1 - TRBV27 CASGTGGKRAGNEQFF TGTGCCAGCGGCACCGGGGGGAAGCGGGCGGGGAATGAGCAGTTCTTC
- TRBJ1-6 - TRBV3-1/TRBV3-2 CASSQGTGGLFNSPLHF TGTGCCAGCAGCCAAGGAACGGGGGGCCTATTTAATTCACCCCTCCACTTT
- TRBJ1-2 - TRBV6-5 CASSYREDYGYTF TGTGCCAGCAGTTACCGGGAAGACTATGGCTACACCTTC
TRBD2 TRBJ2-3 - TRBV4-2 CASSPTSAPGTQYF TGTGCCAGCAGCCCGACTAGCGCCCCCGGTACGCAGTATTTT
TRBD1 TRBJ1-1 few TRBV7-2 CASSSTGGPIRTEAFF TGTGCCAGCAGCTCGACAGGGGGTCCCATACGCACTGAAGCTTTCTTT
- TRBJ1-6 - TRBV2 CASLRDEGNSPLHF TGTGCCAGCCTACGTGACGAGGGTAATTCACCCCTCCACTTT
- TRBJ1-1 - TRBV2 CASSERDFEAFF TGTGCCAGCAGTGAAAGAGATTTTGAAGCTTTCTTT
- TRBJ1-1 - TRBV7-2 CASSKSVNTEAFF TGTGCCAGTTCCAAGTCGGTTAACACTGAAGCTTTCTTT
TRBD2 TRBJ2-1 - TRBV7-9 CASSSGLAGFWGQFF TGTGCCAGCAGCTCGGGACTAGCGGGATTCTGGGGGCAGTTCTTC
- TRBJ2-1 - TRBV5-6 CASSLVRYNEQFF TGTGCCAGCAGCTTGGTGCGGTACAATGAGCAGTTCTTC
TRBD1 TRBJ2-1 - TRBV27 CASSQGQGYNEQFF TGTGCCAGCAGTCAGGGACAGGGGTACAATGAGCAGTTCTTC
- TRBJ2-5 - TRBV7-9 CASTREHQETQYF TGTGCCAGCACCAGAGAACACCAAGAGACCCAGTACTTC
- TRBJ1-6 - TRBV9 CASSVTVNSPLHF TGTGCCAGCAGCGTCACAGTAAATTCACCCCTCCACTTT
TRBD1 TRBJ1-1 - TRBV11-3 CASIRDRGPMNTEAFF TGTGCCAGCATCAGAGACAGGGGGCCTATGAACACTGAAGCTTTCTTT
TRBD1 TRBJ1-6 - TRBV2 CASSTPTGGTVRPLHF TGTGCCAGCAGTACTCCGACAGGGGGAACCGTTCGGCCCCTCCACTTT
TRBD1 TRBJ1-1 - TRBV7-2 CASSSGTGIFMGAFF TGTGCCAGCAGCTCCGGGACAGGGATTTTTATGGGAGCTTTCTTT
- TRBJ1-1 - TRBV6-5 CASNHLTGTTEAFF TGTGCCAGCAACCATCTAACAGGGACCACTGAAGCTTTCTTT
- TRBJ1-2 - TRBV4-1 CASSPAAGTGINYGYTF TGCGCCAGCAGCCCCGCCGCCGGAACAGGGATCAACTATGGCTACACCTTC
- TRBJ1-1 - TRBV29-1 CSAHGGNTEAFF TGCAGCGCCCACGGAGGGAACACTGAAGCTTTCTTT
- TRBJ2-2 - TRBV11-2 CASSSMNTGELFF TGTGCCAGCAGCTCCATGAACACCGGGGAGCTGTTTTTT
TRBD1 TRBJ2-7 - TRBV19 CASSWGTGTGIYEQYF TGTGCCAGTAGTTGGGGAACCGGGACAGGGATCTACGAGCAGTACTTC
TRBD1 TRBJ1-2 - TRBV12-3/TRBV12-4 CASSLGQGWDYTF TGTGCCAGCAGTTTGGGACAGGGGTGGGACTACACCTTC
- TRBJ1-2 - TRBV7-9 CASSSPPAVANYGYTF TGTGCCAGCAGCTCCCCACCAGCGGTAGCTAACTATGGCTACACCTTC
TRBD1 TRBJ1-4 - TRBV5-8 CASGRRDRSEKLFF TGTGCCAGCGGGAGGCGGGACAGGAGCGAAAAACTGTTTTTT
- TRBJ1-1 - TRBV27 CASSLSAGMNTEAFF TGTGCCAGCAGTCTTTCGGCAGGAATGAACACTGAAGCTTTCTTT
TRBD2 TRBJ2-3 - TRBV5-1 CASRLREGDTDTQYF TGCGCCAGCAGACTCCGGGAGGGAGACACAGATACGCAGTATTTT
- TRBJ1-5 - TRBV25-1 CASSRGDDQPQHF TGTGCCAGCAGCCGGGGGGATGATCAGCCCCAGCATTTT